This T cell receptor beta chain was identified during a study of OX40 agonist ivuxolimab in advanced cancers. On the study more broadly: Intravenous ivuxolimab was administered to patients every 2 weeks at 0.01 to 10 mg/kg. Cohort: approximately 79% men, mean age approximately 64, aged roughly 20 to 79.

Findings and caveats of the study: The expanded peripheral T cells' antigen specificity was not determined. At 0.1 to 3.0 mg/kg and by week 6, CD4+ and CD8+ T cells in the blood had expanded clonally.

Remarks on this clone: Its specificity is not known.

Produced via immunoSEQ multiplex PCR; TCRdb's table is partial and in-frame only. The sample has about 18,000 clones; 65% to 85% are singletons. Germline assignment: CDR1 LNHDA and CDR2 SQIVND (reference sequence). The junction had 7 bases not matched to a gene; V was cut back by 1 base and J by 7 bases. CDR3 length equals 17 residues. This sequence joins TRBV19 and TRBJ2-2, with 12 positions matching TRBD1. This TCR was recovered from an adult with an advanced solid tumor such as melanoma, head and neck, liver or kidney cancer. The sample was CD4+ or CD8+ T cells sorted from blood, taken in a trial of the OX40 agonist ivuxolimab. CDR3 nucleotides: TGTGCCAGTAGTATAGTGGGACAGGGGGCCCTCCTCGGGGAGCTGTTTTTT. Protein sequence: CASSIVGQGALLGELFF.